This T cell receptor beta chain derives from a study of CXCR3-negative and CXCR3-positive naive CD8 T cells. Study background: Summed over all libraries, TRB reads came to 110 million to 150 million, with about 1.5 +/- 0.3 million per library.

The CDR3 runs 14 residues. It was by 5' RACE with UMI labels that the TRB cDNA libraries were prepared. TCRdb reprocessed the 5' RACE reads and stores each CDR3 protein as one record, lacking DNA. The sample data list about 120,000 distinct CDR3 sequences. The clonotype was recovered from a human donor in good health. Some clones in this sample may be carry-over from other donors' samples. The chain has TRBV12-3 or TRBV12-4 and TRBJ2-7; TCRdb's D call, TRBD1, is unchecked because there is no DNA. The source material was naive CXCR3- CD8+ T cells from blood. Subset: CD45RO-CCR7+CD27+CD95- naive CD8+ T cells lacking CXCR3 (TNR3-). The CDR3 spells CASRQAGGSHEQYF.